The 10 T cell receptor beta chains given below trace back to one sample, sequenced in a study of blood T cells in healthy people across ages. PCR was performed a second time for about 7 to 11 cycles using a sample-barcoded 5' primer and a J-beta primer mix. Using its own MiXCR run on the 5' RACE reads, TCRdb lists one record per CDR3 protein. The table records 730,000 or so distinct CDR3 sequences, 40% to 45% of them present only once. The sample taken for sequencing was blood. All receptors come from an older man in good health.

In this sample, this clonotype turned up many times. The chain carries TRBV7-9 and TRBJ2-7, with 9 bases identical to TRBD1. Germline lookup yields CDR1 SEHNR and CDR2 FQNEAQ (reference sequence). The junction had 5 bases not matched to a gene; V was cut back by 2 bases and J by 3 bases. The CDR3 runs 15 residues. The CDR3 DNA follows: TGTGCCAGCAGCTTATTCGGGACAGGGCTCTACGAGCAGTACTTC. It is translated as CASSLFGTGLYEQYF.

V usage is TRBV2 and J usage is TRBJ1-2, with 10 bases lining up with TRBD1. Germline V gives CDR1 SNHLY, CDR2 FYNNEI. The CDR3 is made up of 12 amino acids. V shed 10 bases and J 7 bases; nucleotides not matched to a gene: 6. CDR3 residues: CANSDRGPGYTF. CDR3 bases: TGTGCCAACAGCGACAGGGGGCCTGGCTACACCTTC.

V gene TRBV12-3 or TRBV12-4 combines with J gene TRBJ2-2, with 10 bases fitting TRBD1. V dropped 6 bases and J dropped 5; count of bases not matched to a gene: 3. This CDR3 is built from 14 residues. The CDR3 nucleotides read TGTGCCAGCAGAGACAGGGGGCAGACCGGGGAGCTGTTTTTT. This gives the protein CASRDRGQTGELFF.

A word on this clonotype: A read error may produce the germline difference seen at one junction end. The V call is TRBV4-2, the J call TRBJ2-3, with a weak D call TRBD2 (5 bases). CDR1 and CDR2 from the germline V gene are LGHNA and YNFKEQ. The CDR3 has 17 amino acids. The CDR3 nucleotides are TGTGCCAGCAGCCAAGATCGGGCCGGAGCTAGCACAGATGCGCAGTATTTT. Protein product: CASSQDRAGASTDAQYF.

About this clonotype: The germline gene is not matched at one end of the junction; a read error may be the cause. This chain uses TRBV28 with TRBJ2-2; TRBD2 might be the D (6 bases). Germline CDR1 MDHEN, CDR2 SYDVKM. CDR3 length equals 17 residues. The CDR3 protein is CASSIPDAGSNTGGLFF. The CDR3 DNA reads TGTGCCAGCAGTATCCCGGATGCAGGGTCGAACACCGGGGGGCTGTTTTTT.

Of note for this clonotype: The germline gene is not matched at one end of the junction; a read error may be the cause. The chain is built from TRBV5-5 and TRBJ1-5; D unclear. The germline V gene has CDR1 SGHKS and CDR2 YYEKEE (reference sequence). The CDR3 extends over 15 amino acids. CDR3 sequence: CVSSLNVGYNQPQHF. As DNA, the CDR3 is TGTGTCAGCAGCTTGAATGTGGGTTACAATCAGCCCCAGCATTTT.

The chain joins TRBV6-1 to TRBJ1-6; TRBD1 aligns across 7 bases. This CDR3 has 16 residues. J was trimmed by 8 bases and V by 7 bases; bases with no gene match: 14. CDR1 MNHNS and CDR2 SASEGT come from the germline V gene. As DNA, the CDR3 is TGTGCCAGCATTGACATCTCGGGAGGGGGCTATTCACCCCTCCACTTT. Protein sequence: CASIDISGGGYSPLHF.

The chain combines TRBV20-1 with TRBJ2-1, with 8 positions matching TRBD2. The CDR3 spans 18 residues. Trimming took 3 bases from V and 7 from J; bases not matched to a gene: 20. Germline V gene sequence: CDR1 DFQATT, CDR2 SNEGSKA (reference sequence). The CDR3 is CSARLPAGDPSTVNEQFF. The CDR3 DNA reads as TGCAGTGCTAGGCTTCCAGCGGGGGACCCAAGTACAGTGAATGAGCAGTTCTTC.

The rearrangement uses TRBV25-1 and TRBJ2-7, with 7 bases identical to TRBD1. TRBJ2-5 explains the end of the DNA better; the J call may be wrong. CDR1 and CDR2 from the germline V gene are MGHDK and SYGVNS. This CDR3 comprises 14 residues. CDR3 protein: CASSVGGGLETQYF. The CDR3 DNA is TGTGCCAGCAGTGTAGGGGGCGGATTAGAGACCCAGTACTTC.

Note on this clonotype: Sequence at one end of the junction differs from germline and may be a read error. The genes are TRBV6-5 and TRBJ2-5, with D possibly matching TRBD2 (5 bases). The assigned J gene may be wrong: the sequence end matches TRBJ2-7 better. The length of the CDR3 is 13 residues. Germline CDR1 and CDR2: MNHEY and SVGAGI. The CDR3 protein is CASSRPGTYEQYF. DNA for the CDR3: TGTGCTAGCAGCCGACCCGGGACCTACGAGCAGTACTTC.